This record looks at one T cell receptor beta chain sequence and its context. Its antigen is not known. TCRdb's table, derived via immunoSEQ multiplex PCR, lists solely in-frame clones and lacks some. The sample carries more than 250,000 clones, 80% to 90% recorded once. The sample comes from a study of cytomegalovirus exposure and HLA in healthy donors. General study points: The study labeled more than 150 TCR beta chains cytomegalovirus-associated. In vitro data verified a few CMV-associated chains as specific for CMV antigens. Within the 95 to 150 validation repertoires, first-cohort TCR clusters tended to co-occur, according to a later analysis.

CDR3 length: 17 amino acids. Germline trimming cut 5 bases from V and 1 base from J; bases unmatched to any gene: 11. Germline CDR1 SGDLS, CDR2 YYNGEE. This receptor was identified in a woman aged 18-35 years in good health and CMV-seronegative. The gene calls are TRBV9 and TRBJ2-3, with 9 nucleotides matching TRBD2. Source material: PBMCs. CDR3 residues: CASSSGRTSDRTDTQYF. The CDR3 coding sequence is TGTGCCAGCAGTTCCGGGCGGACTAGCGACCGCACAGATACGCAGTATTTT.